This T cell receptor beta chain was observed in a study of blood T cell repertoires in COVID-19. Per the authors' pipeline: Amplification of reference gene primers provided the estimated nucleated cell counts. This table comes from immunoSEQ multiplex PCR, and its TCRdb copy is limited to in-frame clones, with some not included. The DNA was the basis for D and trimming; V, J and clone size are from that table. The sample holds over 200,000 clones, roughly 88% seen once. V lost 2 bases, J lost 6 bases, and 8 bases stayed unmatched. Germline lookup yields CDR1 SGHNT and CDR2 YYREEE (reference sequence). The CDR3 is made up of 16 amino acids.

The chain combines TRBV5-4 with TRBJ2-2; 9 bases agree with TRBD2. The sample consisted of peripheral blood. This TCR was sampled from a man aged 30-40 years who had recovered from COVID-19. CDR3 region: CASSFQRGATPGELFF. The CDR3, as DNA: TGTGCCAGCAGCTTCCAGCGGGGGGCCACTCCCGGGGAGCTGTTTTTT.